A single sample is the source of the 7 T cell receptor beta chains below, sequenced in a study of radiation and T cells in renal cell carcinoma. The data were produced by immunoSEQ multiplex PCR, yet TCRdb's version contains in-frame clones alone and is incomplete. The table includes 94,000 or so clones, 65% to 85% detected once. The time point was: baseline pretreatment blood. Treatment noted: 15 Gy SBRT to primary tumor, nephrectomy 4 weeks later. This sample comprised blood, obtained from a patient whose treatment included radiotherapy and nephrectomy. Receptors were obtained from a man between 60 and 75 years old with renal cell carcinoma.

The rearrangement uses TRBV19 and TRBJ2-4; no definite D call. This CDR3 is 16 amino acids long. Germline-derived CDR1 and CDR2 are LNHDA and SQIVND (reference sequence). V lost 1 base and J lost 1, with 11 bases in between. CDR3 coding DNA: TGTGCCAGTAGTATAGTAACAGTCGAGGCCAAAAACATTCAGTACTTC. Translation: CASSIVTVEAKNIQYF.

CDR3: CASSLASGARDGYTF. CDR3 nucleotide sequence: TGCGCCAGCAGCTTGGCCTCCGGGGCACGCGATGGCTACACCTTC. The gene calls are TRBV5-1 and TRBJ1-2; the D gene is possibly TRBD1 (5 bases). The CDR3 spans 15 residues. With 0 bases removed from V and 6 bases from J, the gap between germline ends came to 15 bases. The V gene's germline CDR1 is SGHRS and CDR2 YFSETQ.

This chain uses TRBV4-3 with TRBJ1-1; a weak D match, TRBD1 (6 bases). CDR1 is LGHNA, CDR2 YSLEER, per germline. The V gene lost 2 bases and the J gene lost 1 base, with 11 bases spanning the gap. The CDR3 sequence is 15 residues long. CDR3 coding DNA: TGCGCCAGCAGCCAACCAGGGGTTGGGAACACTGAAGCTTTCTTT. Protein product: CASSQPGVGNTEAFF.

The rearrangement links TRBV5-4 to TRBJ1-1; D unresolved. Germline CDR1 and CDR2: SGHNT and YYREEE (reference sequence). With 2 bases removed from V and 1 base from J, the gap between germline ends came to 9 bases. The CDR3 has 14 amino acids. CDR3 loop: CASSFALGNTEAFF. The CDR3, as DNA: TGTGCCAGCAGCTTCGCCTTGGGGAACACTGAAGCTTTCTTT. The variable domain in full, with the rest retrieved from reference TRBV5-4 and TRBJ1-1, is ETGVTQSPTHLIKTRGQQVTLRCSSQSGHNTVSWYQQALGQGPQFIFQYYREEENGRGNFPPRFSGLQFPNYSSELNVNALELDDSALYLCASSFALGNTEAFFGQGTRLTVV.

The chain is built from TRBV9 and TRBJ2-1; D is perhaps TRBD1 or TRBD2 (5 bases each). V was pared by 0 bases and J by 6 bases, with 13 bases between. There are 15 residues in the CDR3. Germline V gene sequence: CDR1 SGDLS, CDR2 YYNGEE. The CDR3 sequence is CASSVVRGAGNEQFF. The CDR3 nucleotides read TGTGCCAGCAGCGTAGTAAGGGGTGCGGGCAATGAGCAGTTCTTC.

The chain joins TRBV4-1 to TRBJ2-7, with D unresolved. The CDR3 contains 15 residues. V lost 3 bases and J lost 3, with 15 bases in between. The germline CDR1 and CDR2 sequences are MGHRA and YSYEKL. The CDR3 coding sequence is TGCGCCAGCAGCCACCAGGACCTTCCTGGCTACGAGCAGTACTTC. It encodes CASSHQDLPGYEQYF.

The chain carries TRBV19 and TRBJ2-3; D call uncertain. CDR3 length: 13 amino acids. The V gene lost 3 bases and the J gene lost 6 bases, with 10 bases spanning the gap. Germline-derived CDR1 and CDR2 are LNHDA and SQIVND (reference sequence). The CDR3 DNA is TGTGCCAGTAGTATGTCGTTGACGGATACGCAGTATTTT. It is translated as CASSMSLTDTQYF.